This TCR beta chain was captured by sequencing in a study of T cells after posttransplantation cyclophosphamide. Clones were sequenced by immunoSEQ multiplex PCR, and TCRdb holds only the in-frame ones, with some missing. The repertoire holds tens of thousands of clones, around 90% seen once, with 2.5% in the top ten. Germline V gene sequence: CDR1 MNHEY, CDR2 SVGAGI. Trimming shortened V by 6 bases and J by 4 bases, and 9 bases separated the two germline ends. CDR3 size: 12 residues. Cyclophosphamide on days +3 and +4 followed busulfan-fludarabine conditioning and a marrow graft. The starting material was PBMCs, obtained 55 to 70 days after allogeneic stem cell transplant with posttransplant cyclophosphamide. The chain employs TRBV6-5 and TRBJ1-1; D gene ambiguous. This clonotype originated in a male patient in his sixties who received an allogeneic stem cell transplant from a related donor and was CMV-positive. Some T cells may be provided by the graft donor. The CDR3 protein is CASRGTVTEAFF. The CDR3 nucleotides read TGTGCCAGCAGGGGCACCGTCACTGAAGCTTTCTTT.